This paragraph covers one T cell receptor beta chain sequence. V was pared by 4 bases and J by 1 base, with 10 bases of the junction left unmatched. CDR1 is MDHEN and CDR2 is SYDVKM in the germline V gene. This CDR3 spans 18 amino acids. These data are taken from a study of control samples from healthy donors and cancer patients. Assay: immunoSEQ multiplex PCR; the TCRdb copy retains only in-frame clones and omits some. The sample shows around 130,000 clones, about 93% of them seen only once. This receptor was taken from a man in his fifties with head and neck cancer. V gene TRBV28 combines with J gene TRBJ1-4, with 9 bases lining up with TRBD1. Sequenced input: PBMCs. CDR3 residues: CASSSSGQGRLTNEKLFF. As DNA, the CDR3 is TGTGCCAGCAGTTCATCGGGACAGGGAAGATTAACTAATGAAAAACTGTTTTTT.